The rows below give T cell receptor beta chains drawn from one sample of a study of vaccination and CD4 T cells after COVID-19. No cognate antigen is known for these TCRs. MiXCR, applied by TCRdb to the PCR reads, yields one record per CDR3 protein. This table has several thousand distinct CDR3 sequences, roughly three fifths appearing once. Sequenced material: CD4+ T cells from blood, cultured in vitro. The origin of the receptors is a human donor who had recovered from COVID-19. Both conserved end residues are part of each CDR3. D genes are given only for firm matches. Some rows have no size entry. The others give once, few or many, or a class for an expanded clone.

d_call: TRBD1; v_call: TRBV20-1; j_call: TRBJ1-5; clone_size: -; cdr3_nt: TGCAGTGCCAGGACAGGGGATCAGCCCCAGCATTTT; cdr3_aa: CSARTGDQPQHF
d_call: -; v_call: TRBV20-1; j_call: TRBJ2-7; clone_size: -; cdr3_nt: TGCAGTGCTCCTCCCTTAACAAATTCCTACGAGCAGTACTTC; cdr3_aa: CSAPPLTNSYEQYF
d_call: TRBD2; v_call: TRBV5-4; j_call: TRBJ2-2; clone_size: -; cdr3_nt: TGTGCCAGCAGCCCGGGACTAGCGGGAGGAAGCGGGGAGCTGTTTTTT; cdr3_aa: CASSPGLAGGSGELFF
d_call: TRBD2; v_call: TRBV7-2; j_call: TRBJ2-1; clone_size: -; cdr3_nt: TGTGCCAGCAGCTCCCGTCAACTAGCGGGGGGCCGTAAGTTCTTC; cdr3_aa: CASSSRQLAGGRKFF
d_call: -; v_call: TRBV6-1; j_call: TRBJ2-6; clone_size: -; cdr3_nt: TGTGCCAGCAGTCAAGACGGACCCAACGTCCTGACTTTC; cdr3_aa: CASSQDGPNVLTF
d_call: -; v_call: TRBV20-1; j_call: TRBJ2-5; clone_size: -; cdr3_nt: TGCAGTGCCGAACCGGGAGACCAAGAGACCCAGTACTTC; cdr3_aa: CSAEPGDQETQYF
d_call: TRBD1; v_call: TRBV5-6; j_call: TRBJ1-1; clone_size: -; cdr3_nt: TGTGCCAGCAGCTTGGTTGGACAGGGTAACACTGAAGCTTTCTTT; cdr3_aa: CASSLVGQGNTEAFF
d_call: -; v_call: TRBV20-1; j_call: TRBJ1-2; clone_size: -; cdr3_nt: TGCAGTGCTACGTCCGACAGAGTTAACTATGGCTACACCTTC; cdr3_aa: CSATSDRVNYGYTF
d_call: TRBD1; v_call: TRBV30; j_call: TRBJ1-2; clone_size: -; cdr3_nt: TGTGCCTGGAGTAGGGGGCGGGACGGAAACTATGGCTACACCTTC; cdr3_aa: CAWSRGRDGNYGYTF
d_call: -; v_call: TRBV21-1; j_call: TRBJ1-5; clone_size: -; cdr3_nt: TGTGCCAGCAGCGCAACTTCCCCAGGGGGGAATAGCAATCAGCCCCAGCATTTT; cdr3_aa: CASSATSPGGNSNQPQHF
d_call: -; v_call: TRBV5-5; j_call: TRBJ1-5; clone_size: -; cdr3_nt: TGTGCCAGCAGCTTGATCCCGACAGATAGCAATCAGCCCCAGCATTTT; cdr3_aa: CASSLIPTDSNQPQHF
d_call: -; v_call: TRBV7-9; j_call: TRBJ1-1; clone_size: -; cdr3_nt: TGTGCCAGCAGTTCAAGGGAGGGGAACACTGAAGCTTTCTTT; cdr3_aa: CASSSREGNTEAFF
d_call: -; v_call: TRBV6-1; j_call: TRBJ1-2; clone_size: -; cdr3_nt: TGTGCCAGCAGTGAACCCAAGGGGGGGCCGCGTTATGGCTACACCTTC; cdr3_aa: CASSEPKGGPRYGYTF
d_call: -; v_call: TRBV20-1; j_call: TRBJ2-3; clone_size: -; cdr3_nt: TGCAGTGCTCGAAGAGGAGGGTACACAGATACGCAGTATTTT; cdr3_aa: CSARRGGYTDTQYF
d_call: TRBD1; v_call: TRBV19; j_call: TRBJ1-5; clone_size: once; cdr3_nt: TGTGCCAGTAGTGGGGGCGGGACAGGGGTGCAGCCCCAGCATTTT; cdr3_aa: CASSGGGTGVQPQHF
d_call: -; v_call: TRBV10-1; j_call: TRBJ2-7; clone_size: -; cdr3_nt: TGCGCCAGCAGTGAGTCGTGGAGGGCTTACGAGCAGTACTTC; cdr3_aa: CASSESWRAYEQYF
d_call: -; v_call: TRBV6-1; j_call: TRBJ1-1; clone_size: -; cdr3_nt: TGTGCCAGCAGTGAACGGGGTATGAACACTGAAGCTTTCTTT; cdr3_aa: CASSERGMNTEAFF
d_call: -; v_call: TRBV7-2; j_call: TRBJ2-3; clone_size: few; cdr3_nt: TGTGCCAGCAGCTTAGGGGTGTTACGGGCCACAGATACGCAGTATTTT; cdr3_aa: CASSLGVLRATDTQYF
d_call: -; v_call: TRBV5-4; j_call: TRBJ1-2; clone_size: -; cdr3_nt: TGTGCCAGCAGCCTTGACGGTTGGAGGATTGAGTACTATGGCTACACCTTC; cdr3_aa: CASSLDGWRIEYYGYTF
d_call: TRBD1; v_call: TRBV7-9; j_call: TRBJ1-1; clone_size: once; cdr3_nt: TGTGCCAGCAGCGGGGGGACAGGGAGGTTCACTGAAGCTTTCTTT; cdr3_aa: CASSGGTGRFTEAFF
d_call: TRBD1; v_call: TRBV20-1; j_call: TRBJ1-4; clone_size: large; cdr3_nt: TGCAGTGCTAGACTCGGGACAGGGGATGAAAAACTGTTTTTT; cdr3_aa: CSARLGTGDEKLFF
d_call: TRBD1; v_call: TRBV7-9; j_call: TRBJ1-2; clone_size: few; cdr3_nt: TGTGCCAGCAGCTTGGGGACTTCGGACAGGGGTCATGGCTACACCTTC; cdr3_aa: CASSLGTSDRGHGYTF
d_call: -; v_call: TRBV15; j_call: TRBJ2-1; clone_size: -; cdr3_nt: TGTGCCACCAGCAGAAACGATGAGCAGTTCTTC; cdr3_aa: CATSRNDEQFF
d_call: TRBD2; v_call: TRBV3-1; j_call: TRBJ2-1; clone_size: once; cdr3_nt: TGTGCCAGCAGCCCGGGGGGTTACAATGAGCAGTTCTTC; cdr3_aa: CASSPGGYNEQFF
d_call: TRBD1; v_call: TRBV6-5; j_call: TRBJ1-1; clone_size: -; cdr3_nt: TGTGCCAGCAGTTCCACCCGGACAGGGAACACTGAAGCTTTCTTT; cdr3_aa: CASSSTRTGNTEAFF
d_call: -; v_call: TRBV7-6; j_call: TRBJ1-3; clone_size: -; cdr3_nt: TGTGCCAGCAGCTCAAACTCTGGAAACACCATATATTTT; cdr3_aa: CASSSNSGNTIYF
d_call: TRBD1; v_call: TRBV6-2/TRBV6-3; j_call: TRBJ1-5; clone_size: -; cdr3_nt: TGTGCCAGCAGTTTCCGGACAGGGAGGGCACTCCAGCATTTT; cdr3_aa: CASSFRTGRALQHF
d_call: TRBD1; v_call: TRBV10-3; j_call: TRBJ1-2; clone_size: -; cdr3_nt: TGTGCCACCTCGGACAGGAACGAGGGGGGCTACACCTTC; cdr3_aa: CATSDRNEGGYTF
d_call: TRBD1; v_call: TRBV11-2; j_call: TRBJ1-5; clone_size: -; cdr3_nt: TGTGCCAGCAGCTCACATACAGGAACAGGGGGGAGGATTCAGCCCCAGCATTTT; cdr3_aa: CASSSHTGTGGRIQPQHF
d_call: TRBD1; v_call: TRBV20-1; j_call: TRBJ2-4; clone_size: -; cdr3_nt: TGCAGTGCTAGAGAGAGGGGGCGCGTAGACATTCAGTACTTC; cdr3_aa: CSARERGRVDIQYF